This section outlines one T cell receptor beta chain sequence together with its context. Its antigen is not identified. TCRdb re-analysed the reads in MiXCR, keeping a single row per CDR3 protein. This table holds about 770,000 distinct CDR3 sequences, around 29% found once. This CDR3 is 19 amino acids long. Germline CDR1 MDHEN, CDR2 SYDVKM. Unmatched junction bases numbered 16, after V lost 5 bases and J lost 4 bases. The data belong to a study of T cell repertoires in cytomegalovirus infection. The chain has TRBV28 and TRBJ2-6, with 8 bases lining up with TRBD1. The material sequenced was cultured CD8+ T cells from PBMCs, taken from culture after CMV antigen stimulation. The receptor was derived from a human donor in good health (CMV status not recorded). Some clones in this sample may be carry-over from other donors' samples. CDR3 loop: CASSPPPIMTGDGANVLTF. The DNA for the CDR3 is TGTGCCAGCAGTCCCCCTCCAATAATGACAGGGGACGGGGCCAACGTCCTGACTTTC. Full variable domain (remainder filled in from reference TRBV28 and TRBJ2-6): DVKVTQSSRYLVKRTGEKVFLECVQDMDHENMFWYRQDPGLGLRLIYFSYDVKMKEKGDIPEGYSVSREKKERFSLILESASTNQTSMYLCASSPPPIMTGDGANVLTFGAGSRLTVL.